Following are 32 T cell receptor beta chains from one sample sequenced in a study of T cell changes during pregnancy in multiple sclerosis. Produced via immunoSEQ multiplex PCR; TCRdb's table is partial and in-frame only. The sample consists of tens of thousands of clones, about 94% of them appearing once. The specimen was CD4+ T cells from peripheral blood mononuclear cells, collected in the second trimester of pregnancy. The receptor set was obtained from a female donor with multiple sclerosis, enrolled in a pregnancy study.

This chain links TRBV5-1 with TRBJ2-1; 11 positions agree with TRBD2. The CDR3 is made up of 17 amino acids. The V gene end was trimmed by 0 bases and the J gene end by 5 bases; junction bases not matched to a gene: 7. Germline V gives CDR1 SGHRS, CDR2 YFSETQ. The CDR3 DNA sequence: TGCGCCAGCAGCTTGGGGGGGGGACTAGCGGTGGACAATGAGCAGTTCTTC. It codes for CASSLGGGLAVDNEQFF.

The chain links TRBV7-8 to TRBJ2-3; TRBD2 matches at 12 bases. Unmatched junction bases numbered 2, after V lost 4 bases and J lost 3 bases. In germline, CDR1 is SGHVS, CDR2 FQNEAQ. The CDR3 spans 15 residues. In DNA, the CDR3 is TGTGCCAGCAGCTCGACTAGCGGGAGAACAGATACGCAGTATTTT. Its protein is CASSSTSGRTDTQYF.

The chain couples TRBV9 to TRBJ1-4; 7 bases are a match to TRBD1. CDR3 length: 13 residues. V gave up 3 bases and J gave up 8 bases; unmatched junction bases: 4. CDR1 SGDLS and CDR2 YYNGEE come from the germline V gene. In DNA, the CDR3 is TGTGCCAGCAGCGCTGGGACAGTCGAAAAACTGTTTTTT. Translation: CASSAGTVEKLFF.

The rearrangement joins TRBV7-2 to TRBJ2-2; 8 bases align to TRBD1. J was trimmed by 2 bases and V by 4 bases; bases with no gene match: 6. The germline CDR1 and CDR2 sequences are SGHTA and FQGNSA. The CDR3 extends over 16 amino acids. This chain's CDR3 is CASSWGQVGNTGELFF. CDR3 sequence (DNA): TGTGCCAGCAGCTGGGGACAGGTCGGAAACACCGGGGAGCTGTTTTTT.

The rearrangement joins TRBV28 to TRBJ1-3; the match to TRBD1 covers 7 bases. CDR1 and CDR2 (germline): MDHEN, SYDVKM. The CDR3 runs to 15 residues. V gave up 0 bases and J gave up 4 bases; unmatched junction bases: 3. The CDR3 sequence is CASSLWTGIGNTIYF. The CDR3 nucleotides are TGTGCCAGCAGTTTATGGACAGGGATAGGAAACACCATATATTTT.

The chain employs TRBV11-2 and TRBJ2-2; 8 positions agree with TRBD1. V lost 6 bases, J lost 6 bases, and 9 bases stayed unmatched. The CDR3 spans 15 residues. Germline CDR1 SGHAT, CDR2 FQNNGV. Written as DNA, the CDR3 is TGTGCCAGCAGTCGACAGGGGACGATCCCCGGGGAGCTGTTTTTT. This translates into CASSRQGTIPGELFF.

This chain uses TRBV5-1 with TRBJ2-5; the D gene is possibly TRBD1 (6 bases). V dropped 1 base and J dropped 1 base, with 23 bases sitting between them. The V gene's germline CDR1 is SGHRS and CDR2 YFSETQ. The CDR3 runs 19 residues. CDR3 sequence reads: CASSLSPQGQGTTQETQYF. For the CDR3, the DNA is TGCGCCAGCAGCTTGAGCCCGCAGGGGCAGGGGACAACCCAAGAGACCCAGTACTTC. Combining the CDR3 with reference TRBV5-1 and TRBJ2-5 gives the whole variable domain KAGVTQTPRYLIKTRGQQVTLSCSPISGHRSVSWYQQTPGQGLQFLFEYFSETQRNKGNFPGRFSGRQFSNSRSEMNVSTLELGDSALYLCASSLSPQGQGTTQETQYFGPGTRLLVL.

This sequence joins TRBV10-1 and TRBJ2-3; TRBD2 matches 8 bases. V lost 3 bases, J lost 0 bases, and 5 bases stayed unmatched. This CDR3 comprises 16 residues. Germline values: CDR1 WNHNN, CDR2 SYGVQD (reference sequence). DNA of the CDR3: TGCGCCAGCAGTGACATAGCGGGGATTAGCACAGATACGCAGTATTTT. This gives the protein CASSDIAGISTDTQYF.

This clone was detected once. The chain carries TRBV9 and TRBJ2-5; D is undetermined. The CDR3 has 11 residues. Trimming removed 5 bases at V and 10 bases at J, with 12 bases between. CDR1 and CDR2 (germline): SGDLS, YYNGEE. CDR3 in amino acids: CASSASTIQYF. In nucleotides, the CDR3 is TGTGCCAGCAGTGCCTCGACAATCCAGTACTTC.

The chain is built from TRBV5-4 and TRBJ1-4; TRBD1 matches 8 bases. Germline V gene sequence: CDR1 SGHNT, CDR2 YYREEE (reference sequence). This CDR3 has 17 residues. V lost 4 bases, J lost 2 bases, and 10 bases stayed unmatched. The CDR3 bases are TGTGCCAGCAGCCAAGGACAGGGTAGGGGCACTAATGAAAAACTGTTTTTT. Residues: CASSQGQGRGTNEKLFF.

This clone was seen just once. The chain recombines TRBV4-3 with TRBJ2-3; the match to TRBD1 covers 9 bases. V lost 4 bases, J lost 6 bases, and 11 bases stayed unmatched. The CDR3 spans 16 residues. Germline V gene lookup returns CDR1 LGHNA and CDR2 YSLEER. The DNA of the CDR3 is TGCGCCAGCAGCCTCCGGACAGGGGCCGGGATGGATACGCAGTATTTT. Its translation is CASSLRTGAGMDTQYF.

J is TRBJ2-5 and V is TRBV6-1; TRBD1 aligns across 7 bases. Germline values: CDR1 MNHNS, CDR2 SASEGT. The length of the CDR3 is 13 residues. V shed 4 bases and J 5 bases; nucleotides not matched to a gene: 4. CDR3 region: CASSGQGGETQYF. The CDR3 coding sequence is TGTGCCAGCAGTGGACAGGGTGGGGAGACCCAGTACTTC.

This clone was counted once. CDR3 nucleotide sequence: TGTGCCAGCAGCTTAGCGGCTAGCGGGGGCACAGATACGCAGTATTTT. This codes for CASSLAASGGTDTQYF. This chain joins TRBV7-8 and TRBJ2-3; 9 bases agree with TRBD2. The CDR3 runs to 16 residues. V trimming: 0 bases; J trimming: 1 base; junction bases outside the gene matches: 2. CDR1 and CDR2 (germline): SGHVS, FQNEAQ. Drawing the rest from reference TRBV7-8 and TRBJ2-3, the complete variable domain is GAGVSQSPRYKVAKRGQDVALRCDPISGHVSLFWYQQALGQGPEFLTYFQNEAQLDKSGLPSDRFFAERPEGSVSTLKIQRTQQEDSAVYLCASSLAASGGTDTQYFGPGTRLTVL.

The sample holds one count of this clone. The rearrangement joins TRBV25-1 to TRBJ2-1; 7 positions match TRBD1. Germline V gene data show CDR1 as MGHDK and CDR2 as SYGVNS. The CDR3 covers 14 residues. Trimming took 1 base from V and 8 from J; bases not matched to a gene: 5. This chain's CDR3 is CASSELTGRYEQFF. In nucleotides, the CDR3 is TGTGCCAGCAGTGAATTGACAGGGCGCTATGAGCAGTTCTTC.

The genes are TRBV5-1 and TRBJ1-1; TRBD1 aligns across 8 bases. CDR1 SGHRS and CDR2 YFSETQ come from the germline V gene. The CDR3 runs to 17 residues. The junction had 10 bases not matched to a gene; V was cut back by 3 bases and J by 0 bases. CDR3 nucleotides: TGCGCCAGCAGCTGGGGACAGGTTAAGGGGATGAACACTGAAGCTTTCTTT. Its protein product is CASSWGQVKGMNTEAFF.

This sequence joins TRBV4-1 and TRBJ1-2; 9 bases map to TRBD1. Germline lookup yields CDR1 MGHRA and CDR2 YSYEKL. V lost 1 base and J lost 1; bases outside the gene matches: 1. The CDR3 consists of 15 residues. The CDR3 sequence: CASSQAGQGNYGYTF. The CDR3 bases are TGCGCCAGCAGCCAAGCGGGACAGGGTAACTATGGCTACACCTTC.

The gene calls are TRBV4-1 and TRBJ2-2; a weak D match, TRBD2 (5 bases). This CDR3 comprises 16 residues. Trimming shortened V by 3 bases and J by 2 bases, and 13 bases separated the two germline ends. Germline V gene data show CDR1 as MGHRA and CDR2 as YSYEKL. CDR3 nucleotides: TGCGCCAGCAGCCACCTAGGACTGGCAAACACCGGGGAGCTGTTTTTT. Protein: CASSHLGLANTGELFF.

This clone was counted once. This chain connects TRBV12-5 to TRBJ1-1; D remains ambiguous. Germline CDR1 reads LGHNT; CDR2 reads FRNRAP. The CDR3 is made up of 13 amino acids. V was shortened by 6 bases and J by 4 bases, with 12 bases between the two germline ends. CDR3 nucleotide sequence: TGTGCTAGTGGCCCGGAGGGCGGCACTGAAGCTTTCTTT. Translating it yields CASGPEGGTEAFF.

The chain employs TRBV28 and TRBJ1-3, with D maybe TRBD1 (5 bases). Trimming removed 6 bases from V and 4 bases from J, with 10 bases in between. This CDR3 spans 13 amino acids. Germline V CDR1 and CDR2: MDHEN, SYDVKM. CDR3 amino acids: CASRRTSGNTIYF. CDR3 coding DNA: TGTGCCAGCAGACGGACATCAGGAAACACCATATATTTT.

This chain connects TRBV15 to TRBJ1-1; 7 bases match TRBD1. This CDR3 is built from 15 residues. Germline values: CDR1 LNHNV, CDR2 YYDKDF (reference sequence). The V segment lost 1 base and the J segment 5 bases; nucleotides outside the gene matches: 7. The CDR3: CATSRGSTGETEAFF. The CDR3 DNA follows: TGTGCCACCAGCAGAGGGTCCACAGGGGAAACTGAAGCTTTCTTT. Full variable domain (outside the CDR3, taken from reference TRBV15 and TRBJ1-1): DAMVIQNPRYQVTQFGKPVTLSCSQTLNHNVMYWYQQKSSQAPKLLFHYYDKDFNNEADTPDNFQSRRPNTSFCFLDIRSPGLGDTAMYLCATSRGSTGETEAFFGQGTRLTVV.

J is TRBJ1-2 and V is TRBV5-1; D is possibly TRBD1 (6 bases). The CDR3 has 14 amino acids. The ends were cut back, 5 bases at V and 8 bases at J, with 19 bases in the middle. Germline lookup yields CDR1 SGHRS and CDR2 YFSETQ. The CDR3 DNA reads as TGCGCCAGCAGACCGGACAGACTCCTGGGAGGCTACACCTTC. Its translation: CASRPDRLLGGYTF.

For the CDR3, the DNA is TGTGCCAGCACCGAAAGTTATTTGGACAGAGGGACAGATACGCAGTATTTT. Amino acids: CASTESYLDRGTDTQYF. The chain recombines TRBV2 with TRBJ2-3, with TRBD1 as a possible D gene (6 bases). The germline CDR1 and CDR2 sequences are SNHLY and FYNNEI. The CDR3 has 17 amino acids. Trimming left V 7 bases short and J 3 bases short, with 23 bases between.

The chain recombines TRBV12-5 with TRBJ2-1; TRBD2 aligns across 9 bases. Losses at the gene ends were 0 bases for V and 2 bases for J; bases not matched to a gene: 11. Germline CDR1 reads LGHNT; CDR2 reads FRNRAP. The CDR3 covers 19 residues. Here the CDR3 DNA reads TGTGCTAGTGGTTTGGTACCGGTAGCGGGAGTTGGAACCTACAATGAGCAGTTCTTC. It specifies CASGLVPVAGVGTYNEQFF.

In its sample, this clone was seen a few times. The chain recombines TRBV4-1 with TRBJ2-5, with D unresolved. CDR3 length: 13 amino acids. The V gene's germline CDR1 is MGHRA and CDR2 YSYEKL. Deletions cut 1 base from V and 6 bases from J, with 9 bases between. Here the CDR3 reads CASSQALIQTQYF. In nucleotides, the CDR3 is TGCGCCAGCAGCCAAGCTCTAATACAGACCCAGTACTTC.

CDR3 protein: CAWSGFGSNSANTGELFF. The CDR3 nucleotides read TGTGCCTGGAGCGGATTTGGTAGCAACTCCGCGAACACCGGGGAGCTGTTTTTT. This chain connects TRBV30 to TRBJ2-2, with no clear D. V lost 3 bases and J 0 bases, leaving 20 bases between the germline ends. The germline CDR1 and CDR2 sequences are GTSNPN and SVGIG (reference sequence). There are 18 residues in the CDR3.

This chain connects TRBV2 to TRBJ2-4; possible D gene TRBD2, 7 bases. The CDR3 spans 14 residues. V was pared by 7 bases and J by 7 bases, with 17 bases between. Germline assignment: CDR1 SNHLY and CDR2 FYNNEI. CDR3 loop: CASMRGGEFNIQYF. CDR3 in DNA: TGTGCCAGCATGAGGGGGGGCGAGTTTAACATTCAGTACTTC.

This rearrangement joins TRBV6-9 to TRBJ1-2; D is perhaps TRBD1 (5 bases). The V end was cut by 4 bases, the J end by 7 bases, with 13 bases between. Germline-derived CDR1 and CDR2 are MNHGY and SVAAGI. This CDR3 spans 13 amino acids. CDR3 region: CASSFPTAGGYTF. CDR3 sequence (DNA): TGTGCCAGCAGTTTTCCGACAGCGGGTGGCTACACCTTC.

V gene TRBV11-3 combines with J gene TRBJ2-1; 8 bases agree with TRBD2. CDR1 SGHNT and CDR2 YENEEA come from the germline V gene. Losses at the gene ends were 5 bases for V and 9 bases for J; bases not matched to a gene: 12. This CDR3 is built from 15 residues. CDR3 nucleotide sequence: TGTGCCAGCAGCCCCGAAGGCGGGGGGCTAGGTGAGCAGTTCTTC. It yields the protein CASSPEGGGLGEQFF.

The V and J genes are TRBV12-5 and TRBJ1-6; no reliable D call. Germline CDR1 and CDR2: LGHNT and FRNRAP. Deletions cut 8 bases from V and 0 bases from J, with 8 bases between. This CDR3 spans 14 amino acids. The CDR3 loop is CASSVSSYNSPLHF. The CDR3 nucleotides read TGTGCTAGTTCCGTGTCCTCCTATAATTCACCCCTCCACTTT.

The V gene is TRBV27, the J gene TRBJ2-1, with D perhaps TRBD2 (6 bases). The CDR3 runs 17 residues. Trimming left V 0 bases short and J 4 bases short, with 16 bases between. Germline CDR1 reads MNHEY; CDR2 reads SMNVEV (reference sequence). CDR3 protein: CASSLSQGSGLYNEQFF. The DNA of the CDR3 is TGTGCCAGCAGTTTATCCCAGGGTAGCGGACTTTACAATGAGCAGTTCTTC.

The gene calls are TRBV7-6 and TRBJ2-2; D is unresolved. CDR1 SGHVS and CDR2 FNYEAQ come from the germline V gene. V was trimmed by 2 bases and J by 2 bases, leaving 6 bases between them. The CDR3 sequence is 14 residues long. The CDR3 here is CASSLQANTGELFF. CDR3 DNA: TGTGCCAGCAGCTTACAGGCCAACACCGGGGAGCTGTTTTTT. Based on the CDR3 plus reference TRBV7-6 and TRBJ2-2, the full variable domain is GAGVSQSPRYKVTKRGQDVALRCDPISGHVSLYWYRQALGQGPEFLTYFNYEAQQDKSGLPNDRFSAERPEGSISTLTIQRTEQRDSAMYRCASSLQANTGELFFGEGSRLTVL.

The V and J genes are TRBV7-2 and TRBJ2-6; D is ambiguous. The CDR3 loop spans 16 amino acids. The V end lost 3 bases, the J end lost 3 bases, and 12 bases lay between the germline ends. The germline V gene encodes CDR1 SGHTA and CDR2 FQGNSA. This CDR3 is CASSFDTAVGANVLTF. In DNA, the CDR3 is TGTGCCAGCAGCTTCGACACCGCTGTTGGGGCCAACGTCCTGACTTTC.